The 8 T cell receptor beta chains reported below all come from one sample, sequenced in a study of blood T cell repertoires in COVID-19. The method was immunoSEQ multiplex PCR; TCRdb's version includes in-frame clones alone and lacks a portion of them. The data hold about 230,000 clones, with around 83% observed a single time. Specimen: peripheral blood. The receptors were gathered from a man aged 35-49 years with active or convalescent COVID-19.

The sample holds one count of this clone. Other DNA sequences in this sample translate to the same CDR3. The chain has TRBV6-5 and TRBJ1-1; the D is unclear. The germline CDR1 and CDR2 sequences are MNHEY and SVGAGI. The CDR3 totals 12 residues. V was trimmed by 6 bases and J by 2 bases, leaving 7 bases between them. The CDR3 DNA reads TGTGCCAGCAGCTTCAGAAACACTGAAGCTTTCTTT. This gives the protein CASSFRNTEAFF.

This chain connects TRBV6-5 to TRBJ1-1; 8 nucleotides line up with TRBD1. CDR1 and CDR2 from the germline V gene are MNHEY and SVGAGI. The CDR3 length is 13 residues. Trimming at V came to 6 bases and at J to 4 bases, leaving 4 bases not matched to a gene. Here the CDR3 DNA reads TGTGCCAGCAGGGACAGGGTTGCCACTGAAGCTTTCTTT. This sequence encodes CASRDRVATEAFF.

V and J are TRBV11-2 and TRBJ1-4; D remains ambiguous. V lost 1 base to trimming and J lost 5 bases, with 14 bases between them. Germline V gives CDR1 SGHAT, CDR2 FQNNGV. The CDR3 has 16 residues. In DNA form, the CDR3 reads TGTGCCAGCAGCTTAGGAGTCGGGTCGGGGAATGAAAAACTGTTTTTT. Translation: CASSLGVGSGNEKLFF.

The CDR3 nucleotides read TGCAGCGTTGAAGATCCAGGGACAAACTATGGCTACACCTTC. Translated, it gives CSVEDPGTNYGYTF. The chain links TRBV29-1 to TRBJ1-2; tentatively, D is TRBD1 (6 bases). CDR1 is SQVTM and CDR2 is ANQGSEA in the germline V gene. V lost 0 bases to trimming and J lost 2 bases, with 10 bases between them. The CDR3 is made up of 14 amino acids.

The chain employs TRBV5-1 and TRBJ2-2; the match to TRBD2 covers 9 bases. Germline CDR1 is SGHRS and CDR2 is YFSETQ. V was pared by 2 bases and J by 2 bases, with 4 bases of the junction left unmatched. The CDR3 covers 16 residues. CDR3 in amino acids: CASSLSTSGNTGELFF. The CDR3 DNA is TGCGCCAGCAGCTTATCGACTAGCGGAAACACCGGGGAGCTGTTTTTT.

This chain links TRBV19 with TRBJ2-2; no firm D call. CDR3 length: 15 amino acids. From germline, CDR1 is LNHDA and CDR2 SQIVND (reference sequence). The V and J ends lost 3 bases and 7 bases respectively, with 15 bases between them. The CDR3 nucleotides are TGTGCCAGTAGTATGCGTCTAGTATTAAACGGGGAGCTGTTTTTT. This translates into CASSMRLVLNGELFF. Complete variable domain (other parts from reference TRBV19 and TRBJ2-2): DGGITQSPKYLFRKEGQNVTLSCEQNLNHDAMYWYRQDPGQGLRLIYYSQIVNDFQKGDIAEGYSVSREKKESFPLTVTSAQKNPTAFYLCASSMRLVLNGELFFGEGSRLTVL.

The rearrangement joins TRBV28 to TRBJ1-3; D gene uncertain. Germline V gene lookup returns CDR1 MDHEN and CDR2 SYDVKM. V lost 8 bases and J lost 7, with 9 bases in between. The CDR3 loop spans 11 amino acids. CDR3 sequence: CASLSMNTIYF. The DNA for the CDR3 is TGTGCCAGCCTATCAATGAACACCATATATTTT.

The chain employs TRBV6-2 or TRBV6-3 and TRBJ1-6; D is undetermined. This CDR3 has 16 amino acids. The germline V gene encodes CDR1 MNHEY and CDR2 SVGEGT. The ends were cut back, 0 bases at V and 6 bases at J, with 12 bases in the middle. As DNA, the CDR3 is TGTGCCAGCAGTTACTCGGCAGGCCAAACTAATTCACCCCTCCACTTT. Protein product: CASSYSAGQTNSPLHF.